This TCR beta chain emerged from a study of early T cells in non-severe SARS-CoV-2 infection. TCRdb used MiXCR to reprocess the 5' RACE reads, holding one entry per CDR3 protein. Among approximately 69,000 distinct CDR3 sequences, over 9.5% were seen once, and the ten largest hold roughly 6.8%. V shed 5 bases and J shed 0 bases, with 10 bases lying between them. The CDR3 is 14 amino acids. The V gene's germline CDR1 is SGHAT and CDR2 FQNNGV. This clonotype appeared many times. V usage is TRBV11-2 and J usage is TRBJ2-5, with a tentative D call TRBD1 (5 bases). This receptor was taken from an adult who was a healthcare worker with PCR-confirmed SARS-CoV-2 infection or an uninfected control (not recorded which). Sequenced sample: whole blood. The CDR3 region has the DNA TGTGCCAGCAGCCCTCAGGGAAACCAAGAGACCCAGTACTTC. Encoded protein: CASSPQGNQETQYF. The full variable domain, with the rest looked up from reference TRBV11-2 and TRBJ2-5, is EAGVAQSPRYKIIEKRQSVAFWCNPISGHATLYWYQQILGQGPKLLIQFQNNGVVDDSQLPKDRFSAERLKGVDSTLKIQPAKLEDSAVYLCASSPQGNQETQYFGPGTRLLVL.